This T cell receptor beta chain was retrieved from a study of T cells after yellow fever vaccination. TCRdb recomputed calls from the 5' RACE reads with MiXCR, one row per CDR3 protein. The sample contains 300,000 to 400,000 distinct CDR3 sequences, approximately 4% of which appear only once. This CDR3 is built from 13 residues. The V and J ends lost 8 bases and 6 bases respectively, with 17 bases between them. CDR1 and CDR2 from the germline V gene are ENHRY and SYGVKD. This chain links TRBV10-3 with TRBJ2-7, with D perhaps matching TRBD1 or TRBD2 (5 bases each). The TCR originated in a man aged 18 to 30 who received the YFV17D yellow fever vaccine. Here the sequenced sample was PBMCs, taken 5 days after the yellow fever booster vaccination. CDR3 amino acids: CAIGTTASGEQYV. The CDR3 nucleotides read TGTGCCATCGGGACCACCGCGTCGGGCGAGCAGTACGTC.